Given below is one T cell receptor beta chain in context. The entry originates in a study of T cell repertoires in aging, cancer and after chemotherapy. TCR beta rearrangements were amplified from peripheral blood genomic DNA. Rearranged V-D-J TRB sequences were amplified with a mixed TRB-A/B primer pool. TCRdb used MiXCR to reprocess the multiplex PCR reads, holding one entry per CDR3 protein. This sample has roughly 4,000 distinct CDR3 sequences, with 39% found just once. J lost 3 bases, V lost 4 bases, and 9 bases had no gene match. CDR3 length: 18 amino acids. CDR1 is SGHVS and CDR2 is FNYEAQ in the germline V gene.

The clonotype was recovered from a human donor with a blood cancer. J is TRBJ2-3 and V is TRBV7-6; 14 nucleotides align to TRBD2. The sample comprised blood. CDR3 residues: CASSSRGTSGSGTDTQYF. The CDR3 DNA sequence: TGTGCCAGCAGCTCCCGTGGGACTAGCGGGAGTGGGACAGATACGCAGTATTTT.